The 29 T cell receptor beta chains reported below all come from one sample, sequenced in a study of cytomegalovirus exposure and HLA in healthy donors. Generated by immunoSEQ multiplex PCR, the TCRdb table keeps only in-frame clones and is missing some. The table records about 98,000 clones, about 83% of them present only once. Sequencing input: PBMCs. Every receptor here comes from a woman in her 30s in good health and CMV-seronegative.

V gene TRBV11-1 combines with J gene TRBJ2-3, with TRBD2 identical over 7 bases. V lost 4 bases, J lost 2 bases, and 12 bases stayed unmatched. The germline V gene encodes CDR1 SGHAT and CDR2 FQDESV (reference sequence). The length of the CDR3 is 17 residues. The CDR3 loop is CASSSGGGTITTDTQYF. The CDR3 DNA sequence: TGTGCCAGCAGCTCGGGGGGAGGGACGATCACCACAGATACGCAGTATTTT.

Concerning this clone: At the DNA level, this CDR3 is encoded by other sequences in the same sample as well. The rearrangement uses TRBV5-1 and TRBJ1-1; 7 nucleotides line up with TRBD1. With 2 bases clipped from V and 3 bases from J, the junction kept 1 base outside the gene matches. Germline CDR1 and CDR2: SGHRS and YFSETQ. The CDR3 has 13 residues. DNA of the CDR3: TGCGCCAGCAGCTTTACAGGGGACACTGAAGCTTTCTTT. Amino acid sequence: CASSFTGDTEAFF.

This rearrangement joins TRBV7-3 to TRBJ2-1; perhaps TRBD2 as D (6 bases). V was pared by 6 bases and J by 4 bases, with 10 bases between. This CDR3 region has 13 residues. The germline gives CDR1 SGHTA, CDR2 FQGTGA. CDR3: CASSSGLYNEQFF. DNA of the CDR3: TGTGCCAGCAGTAGCGGCCTGTACAATGAGCAGTTCTTC.

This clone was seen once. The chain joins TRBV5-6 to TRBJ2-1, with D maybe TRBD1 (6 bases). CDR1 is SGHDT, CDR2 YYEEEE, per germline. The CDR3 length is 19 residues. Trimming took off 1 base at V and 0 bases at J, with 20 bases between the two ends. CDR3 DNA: TGTGCCAGCAGCTTGTGGGGGCTGGGCCGGGGTAGCTCCTACAATGAGCAGTTCTTC. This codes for CASSLWGLGRGSSYNEQFF.

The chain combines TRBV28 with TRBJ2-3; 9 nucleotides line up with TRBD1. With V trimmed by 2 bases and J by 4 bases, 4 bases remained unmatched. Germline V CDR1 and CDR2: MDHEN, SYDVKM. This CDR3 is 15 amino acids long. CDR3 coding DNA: TGTGCCAGCAGTTTACTGGGACAGGGATCAGATACGCAGTATTTT. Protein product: CASSLLGQGSDTQYF.

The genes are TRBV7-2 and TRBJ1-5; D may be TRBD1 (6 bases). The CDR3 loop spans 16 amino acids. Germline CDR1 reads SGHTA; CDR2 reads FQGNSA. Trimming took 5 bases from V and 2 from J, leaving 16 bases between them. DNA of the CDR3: TGTGCCAGCAGCCAGGAACAGGGATTTGGCAATCAGCCCCAGCATTTT. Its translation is CASSQEQGFGNQPQHF.

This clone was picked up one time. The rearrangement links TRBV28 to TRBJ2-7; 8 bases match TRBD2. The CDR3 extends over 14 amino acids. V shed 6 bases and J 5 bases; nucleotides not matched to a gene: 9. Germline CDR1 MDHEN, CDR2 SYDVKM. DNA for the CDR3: TGTGCCAGCAGCCCGCCCGGGACTAGGGACGAGCAGTACTTC. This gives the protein CASSPPGTRDEQYF.

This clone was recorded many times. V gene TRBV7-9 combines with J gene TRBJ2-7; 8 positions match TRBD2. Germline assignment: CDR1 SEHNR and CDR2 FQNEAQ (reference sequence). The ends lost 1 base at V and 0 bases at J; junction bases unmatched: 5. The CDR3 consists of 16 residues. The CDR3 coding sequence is TGTGCCAGCAGCTTAGTCGGCGGGAGGAGCTCCTACGAGCAGTACTTC. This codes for CASSLVGGRSSYEQYF.

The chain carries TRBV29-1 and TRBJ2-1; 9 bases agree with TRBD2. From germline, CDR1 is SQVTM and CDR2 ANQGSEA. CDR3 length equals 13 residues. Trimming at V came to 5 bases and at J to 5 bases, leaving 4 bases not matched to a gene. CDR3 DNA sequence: TGCAGCGTTCGACTAGCGGCAAACAATGAGCAGTTCTTC. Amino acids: CSVRLAANNEQFF.

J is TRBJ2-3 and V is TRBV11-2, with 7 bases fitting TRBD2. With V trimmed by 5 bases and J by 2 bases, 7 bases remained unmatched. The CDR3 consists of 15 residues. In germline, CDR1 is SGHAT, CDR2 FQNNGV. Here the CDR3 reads CASSMISGTTDTQYF. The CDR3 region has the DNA TGTGCCAGCAGCATGATCAGCGGGACCACAGATACGCAGTATTTT.

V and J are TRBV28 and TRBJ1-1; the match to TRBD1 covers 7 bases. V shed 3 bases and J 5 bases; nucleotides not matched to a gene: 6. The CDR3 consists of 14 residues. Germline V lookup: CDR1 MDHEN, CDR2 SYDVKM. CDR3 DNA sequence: TGTGCCAGCAGTTTTAAAGGGGGCGGGACTGAAGCTTTCTTT. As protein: CASSFKGGGTEAFF. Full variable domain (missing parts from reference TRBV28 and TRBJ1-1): DVKVTQSSRYLVKRTGEKVFLECVQDMDHENMFWYRQDPGLGLRLIYFSYDVKMKEKGDIPEGYSVSREKKERFSLILESASTNQTSMYLCASSFKGGGTEAFFGQGTRLTVV.

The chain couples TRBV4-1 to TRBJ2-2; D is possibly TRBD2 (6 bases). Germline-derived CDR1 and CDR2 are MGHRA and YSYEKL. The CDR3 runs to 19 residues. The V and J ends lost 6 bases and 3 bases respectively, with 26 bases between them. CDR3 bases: TGCGCCAGCAGTTCCCGGGACTCCCGGGGACTCGACGACACCGGGGAGCTGTTTTTT. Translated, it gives CASSSRDSRGLDDTGELFF.

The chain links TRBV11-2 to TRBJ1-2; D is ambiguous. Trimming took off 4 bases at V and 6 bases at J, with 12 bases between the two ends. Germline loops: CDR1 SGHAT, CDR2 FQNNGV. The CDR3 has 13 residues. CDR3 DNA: TGTGCCAGCAGCTCCTTGGCGCAGGATGGCTACACCTTC. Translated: CASSSLAQDGYTF.

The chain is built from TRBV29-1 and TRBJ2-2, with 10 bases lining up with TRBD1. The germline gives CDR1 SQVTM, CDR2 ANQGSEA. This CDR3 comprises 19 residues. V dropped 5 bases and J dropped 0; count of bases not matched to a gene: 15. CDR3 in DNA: TGCAGCGTTCGGGTCCTGGGACAGGGGTCCGTTGCGAACACCGGGGAGCTGTTTTTT. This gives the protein CSVRVLGQGSVANTGELFF.

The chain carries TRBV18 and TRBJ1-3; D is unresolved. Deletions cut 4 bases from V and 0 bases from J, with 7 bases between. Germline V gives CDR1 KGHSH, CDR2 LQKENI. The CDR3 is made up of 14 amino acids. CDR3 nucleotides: TGTGCCAGCTCACAAGACTACTCTGGAAACACCATATATTTT. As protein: CASSQDYSGNTIYF.

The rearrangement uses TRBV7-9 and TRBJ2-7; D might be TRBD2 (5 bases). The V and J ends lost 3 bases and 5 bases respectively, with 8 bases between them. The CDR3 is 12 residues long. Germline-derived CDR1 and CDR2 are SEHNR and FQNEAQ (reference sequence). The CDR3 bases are TGTGCCAGCAGCTTTCTGGGAGACGAGCAGTACTTC. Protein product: CASSFLGDEQYF.

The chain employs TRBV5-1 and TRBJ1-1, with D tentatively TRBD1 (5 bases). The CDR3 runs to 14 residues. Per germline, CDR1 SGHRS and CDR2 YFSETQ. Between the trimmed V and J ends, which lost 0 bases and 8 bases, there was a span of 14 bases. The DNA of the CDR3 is TGCGCCAGCAGCTTGGCCGGGACTTGGACGGAAGCTTTCTTT. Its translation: CASSLAGTWTEAFF.

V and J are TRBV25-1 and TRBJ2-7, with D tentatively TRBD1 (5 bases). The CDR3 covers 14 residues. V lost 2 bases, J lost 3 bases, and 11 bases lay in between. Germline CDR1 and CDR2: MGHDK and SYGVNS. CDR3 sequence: CASSEAGYGYEQYF. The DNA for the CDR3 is TGTGCCAGCAGTGAAGCAGGGTACGGCTACGAGCAGTACTTC.

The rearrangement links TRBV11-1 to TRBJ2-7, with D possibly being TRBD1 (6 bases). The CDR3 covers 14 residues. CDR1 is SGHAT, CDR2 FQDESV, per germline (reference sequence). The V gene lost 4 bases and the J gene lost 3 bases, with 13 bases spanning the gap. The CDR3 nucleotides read TGTGCCAGCAGCTCGACAGGAGTGGTCTACGAGCAGTACTTC. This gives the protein CASSSTGVVYEQYF.

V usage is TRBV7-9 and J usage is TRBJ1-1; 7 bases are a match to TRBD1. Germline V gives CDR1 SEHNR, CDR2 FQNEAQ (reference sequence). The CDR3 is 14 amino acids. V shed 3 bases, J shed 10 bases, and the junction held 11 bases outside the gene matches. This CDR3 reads CASSFPGQASGAFF. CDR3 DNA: TGTGCCAGCAGCTTCCCAGGACAGGCTTCGGGAGCTTTCTTT.

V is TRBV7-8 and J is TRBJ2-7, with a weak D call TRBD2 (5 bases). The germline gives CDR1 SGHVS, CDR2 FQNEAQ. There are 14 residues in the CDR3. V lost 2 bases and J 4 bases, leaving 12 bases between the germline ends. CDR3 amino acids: CASSLRAGYYEQYF. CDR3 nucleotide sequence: TGTGCCAGCAGCTTAAGGGCGGGCTATTACGAGCAGTACTTC.

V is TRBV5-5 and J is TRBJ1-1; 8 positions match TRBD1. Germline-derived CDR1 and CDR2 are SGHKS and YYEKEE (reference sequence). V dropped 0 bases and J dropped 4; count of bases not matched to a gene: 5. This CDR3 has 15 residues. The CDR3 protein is CASSLDDRGLTEAFF. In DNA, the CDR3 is TGTGCCAGCAGCTTGGACGACAGGGGCCTCACTGAAGCTTTCTTT.

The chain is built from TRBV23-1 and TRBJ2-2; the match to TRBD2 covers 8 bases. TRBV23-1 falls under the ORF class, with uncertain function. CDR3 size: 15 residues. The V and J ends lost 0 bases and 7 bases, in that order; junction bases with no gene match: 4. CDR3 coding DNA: TGCGCCAGCAGTCAATCGGGCGGGGGGAGCGGGGAGCTGTTTTTT. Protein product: CASSQSGGGSGELFF.

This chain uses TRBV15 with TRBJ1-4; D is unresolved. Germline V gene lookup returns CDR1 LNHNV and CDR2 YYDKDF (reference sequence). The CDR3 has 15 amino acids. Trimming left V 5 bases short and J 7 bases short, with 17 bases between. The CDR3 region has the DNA TGTGCCACCAGCGAAATCCGGGGAGTCCGTGAAAAACTGTTTTTT. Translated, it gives CATSEIRGVREKLFF.

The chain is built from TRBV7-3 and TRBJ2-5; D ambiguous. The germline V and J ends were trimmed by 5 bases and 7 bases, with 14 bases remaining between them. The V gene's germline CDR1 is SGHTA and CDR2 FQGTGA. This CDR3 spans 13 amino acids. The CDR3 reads CASSPSTRATQYF. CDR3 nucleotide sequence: TGTGCCAGCAGCCCTTCCACCCGAGCGACCCAGTACTTC.

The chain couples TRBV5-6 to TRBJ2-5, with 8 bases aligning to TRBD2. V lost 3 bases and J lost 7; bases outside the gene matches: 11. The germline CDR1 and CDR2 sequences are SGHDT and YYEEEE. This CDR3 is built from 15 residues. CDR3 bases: TGTGCCAGCAGCTCCCCCGGGACTAGGTTTGGGACCCAGTACTTC. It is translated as CASSSPGTRFGTQYF. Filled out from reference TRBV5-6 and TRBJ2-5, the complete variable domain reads DAGVTQSPTHLIKTRGQQVTLRCSPKSGHDTVSWYQQALGQGPQFIFQYYEEEERQRGNFPDRFSGHQFPNYSSELNVNALLLGDSALYLCASSSPGTRFGTQYFGPGTRLLVL.

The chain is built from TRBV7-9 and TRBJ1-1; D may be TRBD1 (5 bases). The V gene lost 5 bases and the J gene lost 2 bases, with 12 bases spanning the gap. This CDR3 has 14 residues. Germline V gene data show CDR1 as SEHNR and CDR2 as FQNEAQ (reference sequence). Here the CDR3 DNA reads TGTGCCAGCAGCCGGGGGGGAGGTAACACTGAAGCTTTCTTT. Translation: CASSRGGGNTEAFF.

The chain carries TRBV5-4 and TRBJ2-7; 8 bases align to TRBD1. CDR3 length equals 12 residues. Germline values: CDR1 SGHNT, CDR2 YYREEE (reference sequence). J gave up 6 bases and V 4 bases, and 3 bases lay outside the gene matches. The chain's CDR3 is CASSRDRIEQYF. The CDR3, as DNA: TGTGCCAGCAGCCGGGACAGGATCGAGCAGTACTTC.

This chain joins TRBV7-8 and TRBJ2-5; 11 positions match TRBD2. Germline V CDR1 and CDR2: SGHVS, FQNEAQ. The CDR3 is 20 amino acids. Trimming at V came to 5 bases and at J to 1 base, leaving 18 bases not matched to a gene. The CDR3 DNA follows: TGTGCCAGCAGCCGTCAATACCCCGGGACTAGCGGCGGGGCCCAAGAGACCCAGTACTTC. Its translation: CASSRQYPGTSGGAQETQYF.